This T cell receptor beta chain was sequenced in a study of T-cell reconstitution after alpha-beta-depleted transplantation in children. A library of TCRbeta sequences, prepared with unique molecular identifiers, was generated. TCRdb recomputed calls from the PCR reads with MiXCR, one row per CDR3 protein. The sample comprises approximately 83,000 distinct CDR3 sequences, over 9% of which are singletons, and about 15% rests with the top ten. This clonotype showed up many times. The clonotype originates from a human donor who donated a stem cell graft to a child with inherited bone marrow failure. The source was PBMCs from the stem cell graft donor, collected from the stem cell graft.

The CDR3 spells CASSAGRFNNEKLFF. The DNA of the CDR3 is TGTGCCAGCAGCGCCGGACGGTTTAATAATGAAAAACTGTTTTTT. The rearrangement uses TRBV7-2 and TRBJ1-4; D gene ambiguous. The germline V gene has CDR1 SGHTA and CDR2 FQGNSA. V was clipped by 5 bases and J by 4 bases, with 14 bases between them. This CDR3 has 15 amino acids. The full variable domain, rest sourced from reference TRBV7-2 and TRBJ1-4, is GAGVSQSPSNKVTEKGKDVELRCDPISGHTALYWYRQSLGQGLEFLIYFQGNSAPDKSGLPSDRFSAERTGGSVSTLTIQRTQQEDSAVYLCASSAGRFNNEKLFFGSGTQLSVL.